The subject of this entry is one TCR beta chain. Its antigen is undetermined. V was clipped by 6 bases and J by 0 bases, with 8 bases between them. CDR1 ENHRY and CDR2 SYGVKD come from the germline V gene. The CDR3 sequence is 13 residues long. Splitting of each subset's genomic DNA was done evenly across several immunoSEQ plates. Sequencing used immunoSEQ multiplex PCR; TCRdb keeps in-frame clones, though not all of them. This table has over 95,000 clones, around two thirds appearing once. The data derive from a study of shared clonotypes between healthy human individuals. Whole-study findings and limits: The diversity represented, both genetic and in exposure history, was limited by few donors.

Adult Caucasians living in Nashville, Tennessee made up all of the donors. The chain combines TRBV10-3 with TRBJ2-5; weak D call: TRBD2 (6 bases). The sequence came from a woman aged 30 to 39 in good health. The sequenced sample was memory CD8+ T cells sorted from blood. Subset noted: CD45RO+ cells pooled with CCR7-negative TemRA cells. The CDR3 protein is CAISRENQETQYF. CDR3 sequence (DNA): TGTGCCATCAGCCGGGAGAACCAAGAGACCCAGTACTTC.